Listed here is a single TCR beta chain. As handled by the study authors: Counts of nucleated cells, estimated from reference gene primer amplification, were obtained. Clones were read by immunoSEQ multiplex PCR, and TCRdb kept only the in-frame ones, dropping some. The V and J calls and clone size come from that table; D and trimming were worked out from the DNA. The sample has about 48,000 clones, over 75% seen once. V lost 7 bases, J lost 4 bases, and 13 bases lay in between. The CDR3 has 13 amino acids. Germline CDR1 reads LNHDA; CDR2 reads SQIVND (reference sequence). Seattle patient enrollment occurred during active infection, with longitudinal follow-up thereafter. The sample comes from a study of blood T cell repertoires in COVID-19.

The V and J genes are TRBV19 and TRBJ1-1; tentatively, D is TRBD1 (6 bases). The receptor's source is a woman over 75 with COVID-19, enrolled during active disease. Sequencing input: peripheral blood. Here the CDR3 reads CASTLRGGTEAFF. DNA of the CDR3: TGTGCCAGTACCCTTCGAGGGGGCACTGAAGCTTTCTTT. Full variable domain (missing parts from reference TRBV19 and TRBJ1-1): DGGITQSPKYLFRKEGQNVTLSCEQNLNHDAMYWYRQDPGQGLRLIYYSQIVNDFQKGDIAEGYSVSREKKESFPLTVTSAQKNPTAFYLCASTLRGGTEAFFGQGTRLTVV.